The clone carrying this T cell receptor (beta chain) turned up a few times. The data originate from a study of CD8 T cells in ankylosing spondylitis. TCRdb fed the 5' RACE reads into MiXCR, producing one record per CDR3 protein. This table holds under 300,000 distinct CDR3 sequences, under 20% found once. V gave up 2 bases and J gave up 4 bases; unmatched junction bases: 5. The CDR3 runs 15 residues. Germline V gives CDR1 MNHNS, CDR2 SASEGT. This receptor was taken from a male donor with ankylosing spondylitis or in good health (not recorded which). V is TRBV6-1 and J is TRBJ2-3; 8 positions agree with TRBD1. Sequenced sample: blood, either unsorted or a sorted T cell fraction (not recorded which). The CDR3 region has the DNA TGTGCCAGCAGTGAATCCTCAGGGGGCGCAGATACGCAGTATTTT. Amino acids: CASSESSGGADTQYF.